This entry is about one TCR beta chain. Its antigen remains unidentified. This CDR3 has 16 amino acids. Per the germline V gene, CDR1 is MRHNA and CDR2 is SNTAGT. V lost 5 bases, J lost 3 bases, and 6 bases stayed unmatched. These data originate in a study of molecular identifiers for immune sequencing clone quantification. MiXCR was run by TCRdb on the PCR reads, yielding one entry per CDR3 protein. The table lists over 35,000 distinct CDR3 sequences, approximately 24% of them singletons. The study's findings and limits: Amid approximately 1 million naive cells, spiked Jurkat TCR RNA from one cell was reportedly still detectable.

Sequencing was performed on naive CD8+ T cells from blood, with Jurkat cell RNA spiked in. Documented subset: FACS-sorted CD8+CD4-CCR7+CD45RA+ naive T cells. V gene TRBV6-4 combines with J gene TRBJ2-1, with 11 positions matching TRBD1. The source of this sequence is a human donor in good health. Some libraries in this study had Jurkat cell RNA spiked in. The CDR3 region has the DNA TGTGCCAGCAGTCCCCGAGGGACAGGGGGCTACAATGAGCAGTTCTTC. It specifies CASSPRGTGGYNEQFF.